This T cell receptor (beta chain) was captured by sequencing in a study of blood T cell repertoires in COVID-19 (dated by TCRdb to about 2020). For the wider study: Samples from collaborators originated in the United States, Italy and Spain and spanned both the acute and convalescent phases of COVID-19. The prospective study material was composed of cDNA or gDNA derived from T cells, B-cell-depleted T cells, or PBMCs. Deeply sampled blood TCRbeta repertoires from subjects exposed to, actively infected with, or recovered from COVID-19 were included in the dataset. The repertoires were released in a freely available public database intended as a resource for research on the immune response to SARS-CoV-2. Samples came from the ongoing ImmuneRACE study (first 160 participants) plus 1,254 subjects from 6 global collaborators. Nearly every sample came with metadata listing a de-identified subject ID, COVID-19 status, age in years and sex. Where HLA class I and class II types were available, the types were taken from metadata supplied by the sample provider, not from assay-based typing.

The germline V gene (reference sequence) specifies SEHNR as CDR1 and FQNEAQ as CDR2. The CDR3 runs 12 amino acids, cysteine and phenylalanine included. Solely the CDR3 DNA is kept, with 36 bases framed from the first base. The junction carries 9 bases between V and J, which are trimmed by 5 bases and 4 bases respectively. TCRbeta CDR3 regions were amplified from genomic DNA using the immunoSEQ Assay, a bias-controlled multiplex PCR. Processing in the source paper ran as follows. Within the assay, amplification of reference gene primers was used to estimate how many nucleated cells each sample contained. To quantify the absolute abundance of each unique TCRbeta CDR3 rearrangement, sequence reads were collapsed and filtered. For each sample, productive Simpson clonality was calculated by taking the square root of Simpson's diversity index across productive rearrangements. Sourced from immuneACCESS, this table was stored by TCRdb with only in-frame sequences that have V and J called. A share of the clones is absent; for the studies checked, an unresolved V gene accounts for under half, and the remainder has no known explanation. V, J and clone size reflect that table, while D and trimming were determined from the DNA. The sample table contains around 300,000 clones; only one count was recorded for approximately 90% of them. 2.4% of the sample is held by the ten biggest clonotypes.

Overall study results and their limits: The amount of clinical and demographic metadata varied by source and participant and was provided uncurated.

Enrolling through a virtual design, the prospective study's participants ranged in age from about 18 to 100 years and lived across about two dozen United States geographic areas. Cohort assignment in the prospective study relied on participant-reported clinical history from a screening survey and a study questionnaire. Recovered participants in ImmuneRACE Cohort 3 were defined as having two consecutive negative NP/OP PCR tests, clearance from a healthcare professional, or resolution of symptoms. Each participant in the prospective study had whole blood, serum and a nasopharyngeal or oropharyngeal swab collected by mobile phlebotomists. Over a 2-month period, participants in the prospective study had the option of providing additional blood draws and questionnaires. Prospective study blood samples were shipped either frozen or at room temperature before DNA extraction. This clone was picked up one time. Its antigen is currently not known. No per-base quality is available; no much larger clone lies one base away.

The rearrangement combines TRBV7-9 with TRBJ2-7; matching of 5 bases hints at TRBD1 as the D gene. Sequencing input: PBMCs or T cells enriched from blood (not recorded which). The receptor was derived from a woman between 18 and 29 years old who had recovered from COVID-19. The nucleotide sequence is TGTGCCAGCAGCCACACAGGATACGAGCAGTACTTC. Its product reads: CASSHTGYEQYF.